What follows are 28 T cell receptor beta chains derived from one specimen sequenced in a study of T cells in Graves' hyperthyroidism and ophthalmopathy. Researchers took RNA transcripts and amplified the TCR beta CDR3 regions from them. The TCR CDR3 was amplified in a first-round RT-PCR using the HTBI primer set. TCRdb passed the multiplex PCR reads through MiXCR, listing each CDR3 protein once. The sample lists around 700,000 distinct CDR3 sequences; roughly 32% were seen once. Sequencing used blood. These receptors came from a woman aged 40 to 50 with Graves' hyperthyroidism.

Here the CDR3 reads CASSGPGGIADTQYF. CDR3 nucleotides: TGTGCCAGCAGCGGGCCAGGGGGGATAGCAGATACGCAGTATTTT. This sequence joins TRBV7-9 and TRBJ2-3; D is possibly TRBD1 (7 bases). Germline-derived CDR1 and CDR2 are SEHNR and FQNEAQ (reference sequence). CDR3 size: 15 residues. Trimming left V 5 bases short and J 4 bases short, with 16 bases between.

Many counts were recorded for this clonotype. Here the CDR3 DNA reads TGTGCCAGCAGCTTAGCCTCTCCTAGGGTGAACACTGAAGCTTTCTTT. Translated: CASSLASPRVNTEAFF. This chain links TRBV7-2 with TRBJ1-1; D is uncertain. CDR1 is SGHTA, CDR2 FQGNSA, per germline. The CDR3 is 16 residues long. The V gene lost 0 bases and the J gene lost 0 bases, with 11 bases spanning the gap.

Points on this clonotype: A read error is possible here, since a much larger clone lies one base away. This chain joins TRBV7-3 and TRBJ2-5, with 9 bases fitting TRBD1. The CDR3 spans 16 residues. With 5 bases clipped from V and 7 bases from J, the junction kept 14 bases outside the gene matches. From germline, CDR1 is SGHTA and CDR2 FQGTGA. CDR3 sequence: CASSPLGTGRTGTQYF. The DNA for the CDR3 is TGTGCCAGCAGCCCTCTCGGGACAGGGCGGACGGGGACCCAGTACTTC.

The chain couples TRBV7-9 to TRBJ1-4, with TRBD1 matching over 7 bases. CDR1 and CDR2 from the germline V gene are SEHNR and FQNEAQ (reference sequence). Unmatched junction bases numbered 4, after V lost 4 bases and J lost 8 bases. The CDR3 runs 13 residues. CDR3: CASSSTGVEKLFF. CDR3 sequence (DNA): TGTGCCAGCAGCTCAACAGGGGTCGAAAAACTGTTTTTT. The full variable domain, in which reference TRBV7-9 and TRBJ1-4 provide the parts outside the CDR3, is DTGVSQNPRHKITKRGQNVTFRCDPISEHNRLYWYRQTLGQGPEFLTYFQNEAQLEKSRLLSDRFSAERPKGSFSTLEIQRTEQGDSAMYLCASSSTGVEKLFFGSGTQLSVL.

The rearrangement joins TRBV7-6 to TRBJ2-2, with 12 bases fitting TRBD1. Trimming removed 1 base from V and 2 bases from J; junction bases left unmatched: 2. Germline CDR1 is SGHVS and CDR2 is FNYEAQ. The CDR3 extends over 17 amino acids. For the CDR3, the DNA is TGTGCCAGCAGCTTAGGGGGACAGGGGGCCAACACCGGGGAGCTGTTTTTT. The encoded protein is CASSLGGQGANTGELFF.

This clonotype was found many times. The V gene is TRBV7-2, the J gene TRBJ1-5; D not resolved. V lost 5 bases and J 7 bases, leaving 15 bases between the germline ends. From germline, CDR1 is SGHTA and CDR2 FQGNSA. The CDR3 totals 14 residues. The CDR3 loop reads CASSLPGSWQPQHF. The CDR3 DNA reads TGTGCCAGCAGCCTTCCGGGGTCTTGGCAGCCCCAGCATTTT. The variable domain in full, with the rest retrieved from reference TRBV7-2 and TRBJ1-5, is GAGVSQSPSNKVTEKGKDVELRCDPISGHTALYWYRQSLGQGLEFLIYFQGNSAPDKSGLPSDRFSAERTGGSVSTLTIQRTQQEDSAVYLCASSLPGSWQPQHFGDGTRLSIL.

The sample holds many counts of this clonotype. The chain joins TRBV7-2 to TRBJ2-7, with D tentatively TRBD1 or TRBD2 (5 bases each). Trimming took 4 bases from V and 4 from J, leaving 11 bases between them. CDR3 length: 13 amino acids. Germline lookup yields CDR1 SGHTA and CDR2 FQGNSA. CDR3 loop: CASSSRGEYEQYF. CDR3 coding DNA: TGTGCCAGCAGCTCCCGAGGGGAGTACGAGCAGTACTTC. The entire variable domain, with the rest obtained from reference TRBV7-2 and TRBJ2-7, is as follows: GAGVSQSPSNKVTEKGKDVELRCDPISGHTALYWYRQSLGQGLEFLIYFQGNSAPDKSGLPSDRFSAERTGGSVSTLTIQRTQQEDSAVYLCASSSRGEYEQYFGPGTRLTVT.

The sample holds many counts of this clonotype. This chain uses TRBV7-2 with TRBJ2-5, with D perhaps TRBD2 (6 bases). This CDR3 contains 15 residues. The germline V gene has CDR1 SGHTA and CDR2 FQGNSA. V was clipped by 5 bases and J by 5 bases, with 18 bases between them. In DNA, the CDR3 is TGTGCCAGCAGCATCCCAGCGGGTCGAGGTGAGACCCAGTACTTC. It translates to CASSIPAGRGETQYF.

About this clonotype itself: A read error may be the cause here, since a much bigger clone is one base away. CDR3 sequence: CAISGRVDTEAFF. Here the CDR3 DNA reads TGTGCCATAAGTGGCAGGGTTGACACTGAAGCTTTCTTT. J is TRBJ1-1 and V is TRBV19, with D possibly TRBD1 on 5 matching bases. Per the germline V gene, CDR1 is LNHDA and CDR2 is SQIVND (reference sequence). CDR3 length: 13 amino acids. Trimming cost V 10 bases and J 3 bases, with 15 bases left between them.

The chain joins TRBV7-3 to TRBJ2-2; 8 bases are shared with TRBD2. Losses at the gene ends were 2 bases for V and 4 bases for J; bases not matched to a gene: 6. Per the germline V gene, CDR1 is SGHTA and CDR2 is FQGTGA. The CDR3 covers 16 residues. Written as DNA, the CDR3 is TGTGCCAGCAGCTTAGGACGGGGGGGCTCCACCGGGGAGCTGTTTTTT. Its translation is CASSLGRGGSTGELFF.

At least ten counts were recorded for this clonotype. This rearrangement joins TRBV20-1 to TRBJ2-7; TRBD1 agrees at 9 bases. The CDR3 consists of 13 residues. Germline V gene lookup returns CDR1 DFQATT and CDR2 SNEGSKA (reference sequence). V gave up 6 bases and J gave up 7 bases; unmatched junction bases: 10. The CDR3 DNA reads TGCAGTGCACCGCAACAGGGGGCGAGAGAGCAGTACTTC. Translating gives CSAPQQGAREQYF.

CDR3 sequence (DNA): TGTGCCAGCTCACAGGCAGCCACCCCTTCCTACGAGCAGTACTTC. This gives the protein CASSQAATPSYEQYF. The rearrangement uses TRBV7-9 and TRBJ2-7, with TRBD1 as a possible D gene (5 bases). CDR1 is SEHNR, CDR2 FQNEAQ, per germline (reference sequence). The CDR3 consists of 15 residues. V was trimmed by 8 bases and J by 1 base, leaving 18 bases between them.

The J gene is TRBJ1-1, the V gene TRBV24-1; the D gene is possibly TRBD1 (5 bases). CDR1 is KGHDR, CDR2 SFDVKD, per germline. V was cut by 3 bases and J by 8 bases, with 6 bases left in between. This CDR3 has 11 amino acids. CDR3 sequence (DNA): TGTGCCACCAGTGATGGGGGGGAAGCTTTCTTT. Translation gives CATSDGGEAFF.

The rearrangement uses TRBV7-9 and TRBJ1-2; possibly TRBD1 for D (6 bases). V lost 5 bases to trimming and J lost 2 bases, with 15 bases between them. This CDR3 has 15 residues. Germline V gene data show CDR1 as SEHNR and CDR2 as FQNEAQ (reference sequence). CDR3 sequence reads: CASSHRDTPNYGYTF. The CDR3 nucleotides are TGTGCCAGCAGCCACCGGGACACCCCCAACTATGGCTACACCTTC. Supplemented by reference TRBV7-9 and TRBJ1-2, the full variable domain reads DTGVSQNPRHKITKRGQNVTFRCDPISEHNRLYWYRQTLGQGPEFLTYFQNEAQLEKSRLLSDRFSAERPKGSFSTLEIQRTEQGDSAMYLCASSHRDTPNYGYTFGSGTRLTVV.

Only a few counts were recorded for this clonotype. The rearrangement links TRBV4-3 to TRBJ1-1; D possibly corresponds to TRBD1 (5 bases). V gave up 1 base and J gave up 0 bases, with 9 bases separating them. This CDR3 is 15 amino acids long. CDR1 is LGHNA, CDR2 YSLEER, per germline. CDR3 DNA: TGCGCCAGCAGCCAAGGGGGACCCCTGAACACTGAAGCTTTCTTT. Its protein is CASSQGGPLNTEAFF.

This chain links TRBV7-9 with TRBJ1-2, with D possibly being TRBD1 (5 bases). Germline V lookup: CDR1 SEHNR, CDR2 FQNEAQ (reference sequence). The CDR3 contains 13 residues. The V end lost 5 bases, the J end lost 5 bases, and 12 bases lay between the germline ends. CDR3 sequence (DNA): TGTGCCAGCAGCGTTAGGGACCGATATGGCTACACCTTC. Amino acids: CASSVRDRYGYTF.

This clonotype has just a few counts. The junction departs from germline at one end; a sequencing error may be responsible. The V and J genes are TRBV2 and TRBJ2-5; D remains ambiguous. The tail of the sequence fits TRBJ2-1 better, so the J call may be wrong. The germline CDR1 and CDR2 sequences are SNHLY and FYNNEI. The CDR3 is 12 amino acids. The CDR3 spells CATSDLKTPQFF. In DNA, the CDR3 is TGTGCCACCAGTGATTTGAAGACACCGCAGTTCTTC.

This clonotype was detected many times. The chain combines TRBV19 with TRBJ1-1; a possible D gene is TRBD1 (6 bases). The V gene lost 10 bases and the J gene lost 0 bases, with 18 bases spanning the gap. CDR1 is LNHDA, CDR2 SQIVND, per germline (reference sequence). The CDR3 runs to 15 residues. The CDR3, as DNA: TGTGCCACCCAGGACAGAACCATTATGAACACTGAAGCTTTCTTT. As protein: CATQDRTIMNTEAFF.

V is TRBV5-1 and J is TRBJ1-5, with TRBD1 identical over 9 bases. Germline V CDR1 and CDR2: SGHRS, YFSETQ. CDR3 length: 15 residues. Trimming at V came to 2 bases and at J to 11 bases, leaving 11 bases not matched to a gene. The CDR3 region is CASSFGTGLFETQHF. The DNA of the CDR3 is TGCGCCAGCAGCTTTGGGACAGGGTTGTTCGAGACCCAGCATTTT.

As to this clonotype: One end of the junction does not line up with germline, which may come from a read error. The chain has TRBV12-3 or TRBV12-4 and TRBJ2-2; no clear D. The CDR3 length is 12 residues. The chain's CDR3 is CATSFWPGELFF. CDR3 nucleotides: TGTGCCACCAGTTTTTGGCCCGGGGAGCTGTTTTTT.

This chain joins TRBV6-6 and TRBJ1-5; 11 bases are shared with TRBD1. CDR1 MNHNY and CDR2 SVGAGI come from the germline V gene (reference sequence). With 5 bases clipped from V and 7 bases from J, the junction kept 7 bases outside the gene matches. The CDR3 totals 15 residues. The CDR3 sequence is CASSRTGGDSQPQHF. CDR3 nucleotide sequence: TGTGCCAGCAGTCGGACAGGGGGCGACTCCCAGCCCCAGCATTTT.

On this clonotype itself: At one end, the junction sequence differs from germline, possibly due to a read error. The chain carries TRBV5-1 and TRBJ2-7; TRBD1 aligns across 7 bases. The CDR3 consists of 15 residues. Germline-derived CDR1 and CDR2 are SGHRS and YFSETQ. The CDR3 reads CAGSLRQGRNYEQYF. In nucleotides, the CDR3 is TGCGCCGGCAGCCTCAGACAGGGAAGAAACTACGAGCAGTACTTC.

A remark on this clonotype: A much larger clone differs from this one at a single base, so this may be a read error. This rearrangement joins TRBV29-1 to TRBJ2-5; weak D call: TRBD2 (7 bases). The CDR3 has 12 residues. The V gene's germline CDR1 is SQVTM and CDR2 ANQGSEA. CDR3 DNA sequence: TGCAGCGTGGGGGGGGCCCGAGAGACCCAGTGCTTC. Protein: CSVGGARETQCF.

The V call is TRBV28, the J call TRBJ1-1; 8 nucleotides line up with TRBD1. Trimming cost V 6 bases and J 10 bases; bases outside gene matches: 7. The CDR3 is 12 residues long. CDR1 and CDR2 (germline): MDHEN, SYDVKM. CDR3 amino acids: CASRPQGVAAFF. CDR3 DNA sequence: TGTGCCAGCAGGCCACAGGGGGTAGCAGCTTTCTTT.

This clonotype was picked up a small number of times. The chain links TRBV6-2 or TRBV6-3 to TRBJ2-5; TRBD2 matches at 11 bases. CDR1 and CDR2 (germline): MNHEY, SVGEGT. The CDR3 spans 17 residues. V was clipped by 0 bases and J by 1 base; unmatched bases: 4. The CDR3 is CASSYSATSGAQETQYF. The CDR3 bases are TGTGCCAGCAGTTACTCCGCGACTAGCGGGGCCCAAGAGACCCAGTACTTC.

This chain uses TRBV7-9 with TRBJ2-5, with a tentative D call TRBD2 (7 bases). The germline gives CDR1 SEHNR, CDR2 FQNEAQ (reference sequence). This CDR3 spans 16 amino acids. V dropped 5 bases and J dropped 5 bases, with 21 bases sitting between them. CDR3 bases: TGTGCCAGCAGCGGGGGAGGGGGACGGTGGAGGGAGACCCAGTACTTC. It specifies CASSGGGGRWRETQYF.

CDR3 sequence: CASSPAGTGRAFF. Written as DNA, the CDR3 is TGTGCCAGCAGCCCGGCCGGGACAGGCCGGGCTTTCTTT. J is TRBJ1-1 and V is TRBV7-8; 8 bases are a match to TRBD1. This CDR3 has 13 amino acids. Germline CDR1 is SGHVS and CDR2 is FQNEAQ. Trimming took 5 bases from V and 11 from J; bases not matched to a gene: 10.

To note about this clonotype: One junction end disagrees with the germline gene, perhaps due to a read error. The chain has TRBV10-2 and TRBJ1-5; D possibly corresponds to TRBD1 (5 bases). Gene TRBJ2-3 matches the end of the DNA better, so the J call may be wrong. Per germline, CDR1 WSHSY and CDR2 SAAADI. The CDR3 runs to 14 residues. The chain's CDR3 is CASSPTGHNQPQYF. Written as DNA, the CDR3 is TGTGCCAGCTCCCCCACAGGCCACAATCAGCCCCAGTATTTT.